The TCR beta chain described here comes from a study of blood T cell repertoires in COVID-19. Trimming cost V 2 bases and J 0 bases, with 11 bases left between them. The CDR3 sequence is 16 residues long. Germline assignment: CDR1 MNHNS and CDR2 SASEGT. The method was immunoSEQ multiplex PCR; TCRdb's version includes in-frame clones alone and lacks a portion of them. The data contain 250,000 to 300,000 clones, approximately 89% of them singletons. V usage is TRBV6-1 and J usage is TRBJ1-3; D is unresolved. Material for sequencing was PBMCs or T cells enriched from blood (not recorded which). This sequence originates from a woman in her sixties or seventies who had recovered from COVID-19. CDR3 nucleotides: TGTGCCAGCAGTGAATTCTCGGGAAACTCTGGAAACACCATATATTTT. Its protein is CASSEFSGNSGNTIYF.